This T cell receptor (beta chain) came from a study of blood T cell repertoires in COVID-19. Study background: Acute and convalescent COVID-19 specimens originated in the United States, Italy and Spain. Sample material is recorded as cDNA or gDNA derived from T cells, B-cell-depleted T cells, or PBMCs.

V was trimmed by 8 bases and J by 6 bases, leaving 8 bases between them. The germline gives CDR1 SNHLY, CDR2 FYNNEI. The CDR3 sequence is 11 residues long. Seattle patients were enrolled during active infection and followed longitudinally. Per the study methods: Reference gene primer amplification in the assay estimated nucleated cell counts. The table came from immunoSEQ multiplex PCR; TCRdb's copy has only in-frame clones and leaves some out. The D gene and trimming were derived from the DNA, and the V and J assignments and clone size from that table. The sample includes under 50,000 clones, approximately 93% of them seen just once.

The source of this sequence is a man aged 55 to 70 with COVID-19, enrolled during active disease. The sample consisted of peripheral blood. The chain has TRBV2 and TRBJ2-1; the D gene is possibly TRBD1 (5 bases). CDR3 region: CASGALNEQFF. The DNA of the CDR3 is TGTGCCAGCGGGGCTCTCAATGAGCAGTTCTTC. Filled out from reference TRBV2 and TRBJ2-1, the complete variable domain reads EPEVTQTPSHQVTQMGQEVILRCVPISNHLYFYWYRQILGQKVEFLVSFYNNEISEKSEIFDDQFSVERPDGSNFTLKIRSTKLEDSAMYFCASGALNEQFFGPGTRLTVL.